This is a list of T cell receptor beta chains from one sample in a study of T cell responses to AZD1222 COVID-19 vaccine. Some clones are missing from TCRdb's copy, which holds only in-frame ones; the method was immunoSEQ multiplex PCR. In the table there are 150,000 to 200,000 clones, about 92% of which are singletons. Material: peripheral blood, obtained 28 days after the second AZD1222 dose. These receptors all come from an adult who received the AZD1222 COVID-19 vaccine. Both conserved end residues are part of each CDR3. The D gene is left open where the match is weak. Part of the rows lack a size; the others show once, few, many or a class for expanded clones.

d_gene	v_gene	j_gene	abundance	CDR3aa	CDR3nt
NA	TRBV2	TRBJ1-1	NA	CASTTNGGRTEAFF	TGTGCCAGCACTACAAATGGCGGCAGAACTGAAGCTTTCTTT
NA	TRBV6-5	TRBJ2-3	NA	CASSYGQITDTQYF	TGTGCCAGCAGTTACGGACAGATCACAGATACGCAGTATTTT
TRBD1	TRBV19	TRBJ1-5	once	CASRETGQGNQPQHF	TGTGCCAGTAGGGAGACAGGGCAAGGCAATCAGCCCCAGCATTTT
NA	TRBV27	TRBJ2-5	NA	CASSFAWAVQETQYF	TGTGCCAGCAGTTTCGCGTGGGCAGTCCAAGAGACCCAGTACTTC
NA	TRBV9	TRBJ1-2	NA	CASSVVPAHPTEYGYTF	TGTGCCAGCAGCGTAGTTCCGGCTCACCCGACTGAGTATGGCTACACCTTC
TRBD1	TRBV10-3	TRBJ1-5	NA	CAISAGGSPPQHF	TGTGCCATCAGCGCAGGGGGAAGTCCGCCCCAGCATTTT
NA	TRBV6-4	TRBJ2-7	NA	CASTPRGEQYF	TGTGCCAGCACCCCTAGGGGGGAGCAGTACTTC
NA	TRBV6-5	TRBJ1-2	once	CASSYSGQSQIGYTF	TGTGCCAGCAGTTACTCCGGGCAGAGCCAAATTGGCTACACCTTC
NA	TRBV4-1	TRBJ1-3	once	CASSPLPGLKLPGNTIYF	TGCGCCAGCAGCCCCTTACCGGGACTAAAGCTCCCTGGAAACACCATATATTTT
TRBD1	TRBV18	TRBJ2-7	few	CASSLDRGEQYF	TGTGCCAGCTCACTAGACAGGGGCGAGCAGTACTTC
TRBD1	TRBV15	TRBJ2-7	once	CATSRYRGYEQYF	TGTGCCACCAGCAGATACAGGGGATACGAGCAGTACTTC
NA	TRBV9	TRBJ2-4	once	CASSVAPLGEGENIQYF	TGTGCCAGCAGCGTAGCCCCCCTGGGGGAGGGGGAAAACATTCAGTACTTC
NA	TRBV7-8	TRBJ1-5	NA	CASSLTGGNQPQHF	TGTGCCAGCAGCTTGACGGGGGGCAATCAGCCCCAGCATTTT
TRBD1	TRBV28	TRBJ1-2	once	CASSLGDRFGYTF	TGTGCCAGCAGTTTAGGGGACAGATTCGGCTACACCTTC
NA	TRBV3-1/TRBV3-2	TRBJ1-2	NA	CASSQGSARHNYGYTF	TGTGCCAGCAGCCAAGGGTCCGCACGACATAACTATGGCTACACCTTC
NA	TRBV6-6	TRBJ1-4	NA	CASSGRGNEKLFF	TGTGCCAGCAGCGGCCGGGGTAATGAAAAACTGTTTTTT
NA	TRBV28	TRBJ1-5	NA	CASSSLNQPQHF	TGTGCCAGCAGTTCCCTGAATCAGCCCCAGCATTTT
NA	TRBV11-2	TRBJ1-1	NA	CASSSSRTEAFF	TGTGCCAGCAGCTCCTCGCGCACTGAAGCTTTCTTT
NA	TRBV3-1/TRBV3-2	TRBJ2-2	NA	CASSPTGYTGELFF	TGTGCCAGCAGCCCAACAGGGTACACCGGGGAGCTGTTTTTT
NA	TRBV27	TRBJ2-1	NA	CASSSNGFRVRVGVDYNEQFF	TGTGCCAGCAGCTCAAACGGGTTTCGGGTTCGGGTAGGGGTAGACTACAATGAGCAGTTCTTC
NA	TRBV2	TRBJ2-2	NA	CASKALRTGELFF	TGTGCCAGCAAAGCACTTCGCACCGGGGAGCTGTTTTTT
NA	TRBV4-1	TRBJ1-1	NA	CASSQGQVDTEAFF	TGCGCCAGCAGCCAAGGACAGGTGGACACTGAAGCTTTCTTT
TRBD1	TRBV11-2	TRBJ2-3	NA	CASTQTGGLSDTQYF	TGTGCCAGCACCCAGACAGGGGGTTTGTCGGATACGCAGTATTTT
NA	TRBV5-5	TRBJ1-2	few	CASSPEQAIPGYTF	TGTGCCAGCAGCCCGGAACAGGCGATCCCTGGCTACACCTTC
NA	TRBV5-5	TRBJ2-2	once	CASSSLDRNTGELFF	TGTGCCAGCAGCTCTCTCGACAGGAACACCGGGGAGCTGTTTTTT
NA	TRBV6-5	TRBJ2-7	NA	CASRKDSLEQYF	TGTGCCAGCAGGAAAGACAGTCTCGAGCAGTACTTC
NA	TRBV3-1/TRBV3-2	TRBJ1-2	NA	CASSQGTESYGYTF	TGTGCCAGCAGCCAGGGGACGGAAAGCTATGGCTACACCTTC
TRBD2	TRBV18	TRBJ2-5	NA	CASSPNSGGTQETQYF	TGTGCCAGCTCACCGAATAGCGGGGGGACCCAAGAGACCCAGTACTTC
NA	TRBV7-2	TRBJ2-2	NA	CASSLDRVTGELFF	TGTGCCAGCAGTTTGGACAGAGTCACCGGGGAGCTGTTTTTT
TRBD1	TRBV5-4	TRBJ2-3	NA	CASSESPTGKADTQYF	TGTGCCAGCAGCGAAAGCCCGACAGGGAAAGCGGATACGCAGTATTTT
NA	TRBV30	TRBJ1-1	NA	CAWSVWGTEAFF	TGTGCCTGGAGTGTATGGGGGACTGAAGCTTTCTTT
NA	TRBV29-1	TRBJ1-4	NA	CSVVRAEKLFF	TGCAGCGTTGTTCGGGCGGAAAAACTGTTTTTT
TRBD1	TRBV3-1/TRBV3-2	TRBJ1-6	NA	CASSQAGGKGSPLHF	TGTGCCAGCAGCCAAGCAGGGGGCAAAGGTTCACCCCTCCACTTT
NA	TRBV7-9	TRBJ1-3	NA	CASSLYQGASSGNTIYF	TGTGCCAGCAGCTTATACCAAGGGGCCAGCTCTGGAAACACCATATATTTT
NA	TRBV3-1/TRBV3-2	TRBJ2-7	NA	CASSPLGLREQYF	TGTGCCAGCAGCCCTCTGGGACTTCGCGAGCAGTACTTC
NA	TRBV7-9	TRBJ2-7	NA	CASRTSPSYEQYF	TGTGCCAGCCGGACGTCACCCTCCTACGAGCAGTACTTC
TRBD1	TRBV7-9	TRBJ1-6	NA	CASSPQDRPLHF	TGTGCCAGCAGCCCCCAGGACAGGCCCCTCCACTTT
TRBD1	TRBV24-1	TRBJ2-1	NA	CATSDWGQGEDEQFF	TGTGCCACCAGTGATTGGGGACAGGGGGAAGATGAGCAGTTCTTC
TRBD2	TRBV5-1	TRBJ2-1	few	CASSGGTSGGNEQFF	TGCGCCAGCAGCGGCGGTACTAGCGGGGGGAATGAGCAGTTCTTC
NA	TRBV29-1	TRBJ1-1	NA	CSTGDIIGAFF	TGCTCCACTGGGGACATTATAGGTGCTTTCTTT
TRBD1	TRBV19	TRBJ2-1	NA	CASSSRTGKGNEQFF	TGTGCCAGTAGTTCCCGGACAGGGAAGGGCAATGAGCAGTTCTTC
TRBD1	TRBV7-2	TRBJ1-5	NA	CASRQGNQPQHF	TGTGCCAGCAGACAGGGGAATCAGCCCCAGCATTTT
NA	TRBV7-9	TRBJ1-4	NA	CASSLGGHGSGEKLFF	TGTGCCAGCAGCTTAGGGGGACACGGGTCAGGAGAAAAACTGTTTTTT
NA	TRBV7-8	TRBJ1-5	NA	CASSLVGTYSNQPQHF	TGTGCCAGCAGCTTAGTGGGAACATATAGCAATCAGCCCCAGCATTTT
NA	TRBV18	TRBJ2-7	NA	CASSPGSDREQYF	TGTGCCAGCTCACCGGGTAGCGACAGGGAGCAGTACTTC
NA	TRBV6-5	TRBJ1-2	NA	CASNGYTQANYGYTF	TGTGCCAGCAACGGGTATACCCAAGCTAACTATGGCTACACCTTC
NA	TRBV7-9	TRBJ1-6	NA	CASSLGGVDSPLHF	TGTGCCAGCAGCCTCGGGGGAGTAGATTCACCCCTCCACTTT
NA	TRBV10-3	TRBJ1-1	NA	CAISEKDTEAFF	TGTGCCATCAGTGAGAAGGACACTGAAGCTTTCTTT
TRBD1	TRBV29-1	TRBJ1-1	NA	CSVSPRTGGPRGTEAFF	TGCAGCGTTTCGCCAAGGACAGGGGGCCCCCGCGGCACTGAAGCTTTCTTT
NA	TRBV18	TRBJ1-1	NA	CASLGQGTEAFF	TGTGCCAGCCTGGGTCAGGGCACTGAAGCTTTCTTT
TRBD1	TRBV9	TRBJ1-5	NA	CASSVGDRSNQPQHF	TGTGCCAGCAGCGTAGGGGACAGATCTAATCAGCCCCAGCATTTT
NA	TRBV9	TRBJ1-6	NA	CASSLTASSPLHF	TGTGCCAGCAGCTTGACTGCTAGCTCACCCCTCCACTTT
NA	TRBV6-5	TRBJ1-5	NA	CASSYSYMSNQPQHF	TGTGCCAGCAGTTACTCATACATGAGCAATCAGCCCCAGCATTTT
TRBD1	TRBV5-1	TRBJ1-3	NA	CASSTGQAGNTIYF	TGCGCCAGCAGCACCGGACAGGCTGGAAACACCATATATTTT
NA	TRBV27	TRBJ2-7	NA	CASSSFEGEGVSEQYF	TGTGCCAGCAGTTCCTTTGAGGGGGAGGGCGTTAGCGAGCAGTACTTC
NA	TRBV5-1	TRBJ1-2	NA	CASSDAPGLGKYGYTF	TGCGCCAGCAGCGACGCCCCGGGACTCGGGAAGTATGGCTACACCTTC
TRBD1	TRBV5-1	TRBJ1-2	NA	CASSPGQGSYGYTF	TGCGCCAGCAGCCCCGGACAGGGAAGCTATGGCTACACCTTC
TRBD2	TRBV7-9	TRBJ2-1	NA	CASSFPGLLGNEQFF	TGTGCCAGCAGCTTCCCGGGACTACTCGGGAATGAGCAGTTCTTC
NA	TRBV6-5	TRBJ1-2	few	CASTSVPNNYGYTF	TGTGCCAGCACCTCCGTCCCAAATAACTATGGCTACACCTTC